These 3 T cell receptor beta chains originate from one sample sequenced in a study of T cell changes during pregnancy in multiple sclerosis. The method was immunoSEQ multiplex PCR; TCRdb's version includes in-frame clones alone and lacks a portion of them. The sample lists some 90,000 clones; 91% were seen once. The sequencing here drew on peripheral blood, taken after pregnancy. These receptors were collected from a female donor in good health, enrolled as a control in a pregnancy study.

The chain recombines TRBV2 with TRBJ1-1; the D gene is possibly TRBD1 (6 bases). With 6 bases removed from V and 2 bases from J, the gap between germline ends came to 16 bases. This CDR3 has 15 amino acids. The germline CDR1 and CDR2 sequences are SNHLY and FYNNEI. The CDR3 protein is CASRGLTGKNTEAFF. The CDR3 DNA reads TGTGCCAGCAGGGGGCTGACAGGCAAAAACACTGAAGCTTTCTTT.

The J gene is TRBJ2-7, the V gene TRBV5-6, with 7 bases that match TRBD1. This CDR3 has 14 residues. Germline values: CDR1 SGHDT, CDR2 YYEEEE. The trim removed 3 bases at V and 6 bases at J, leaving 9 bases unmatched. The DNA of the CDR3 is TGTGCCAGCAGCTGGGGGACAGTCCAGGTCGAGCAGTACTTC. Amino acid sequence: CASSWGTVQVEQYF.

V usage is TRBV4-3 and J usage is TRBJ2-1, with D maybe TRBD1 (5 bases). Germline-derived CDR1 and CDR2 are LGHNA and YSLEER. Trimming shortened V by 4 bases and J by 6 bases, and 16 bases separated the two germline ends. This CDR3 is built from 15 residues. The CDR3 nucleotides read TGCGCCAGCAGCCCCCTCACGACAGACCGCAATGAGCAGTTCTTC. Its protein product is CASSPLTTDRNEQFF.